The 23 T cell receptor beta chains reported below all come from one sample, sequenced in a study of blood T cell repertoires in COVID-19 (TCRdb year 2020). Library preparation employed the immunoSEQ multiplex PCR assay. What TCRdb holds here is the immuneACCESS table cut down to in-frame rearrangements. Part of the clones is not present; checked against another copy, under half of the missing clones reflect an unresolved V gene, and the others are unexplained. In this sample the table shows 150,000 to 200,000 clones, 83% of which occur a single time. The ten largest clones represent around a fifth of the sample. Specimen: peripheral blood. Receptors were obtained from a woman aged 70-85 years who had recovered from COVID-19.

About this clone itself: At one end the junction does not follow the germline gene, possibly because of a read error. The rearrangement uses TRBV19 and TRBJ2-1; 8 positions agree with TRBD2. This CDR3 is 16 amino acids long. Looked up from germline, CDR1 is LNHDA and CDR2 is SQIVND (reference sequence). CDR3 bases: TGTGCCAGTAGACCGACGGCGGGAGGTCCCTACTATGAGCAGTTCTTC. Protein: CASRPTAGGPYYEQFF.

Here the CDR3 reads CASSSGGLDTEAFF. CDR3 bases: TGTGCCAGCAGTTCGGGGGGCCTGGACACTGAAGCTTTCTTT. The genes are TRBV25-1 and TRBJ1-1; possibly TRBD1 for D (6 bases). V dropped 5 bases and J dropped 3 bases, with 13 bases sitting between them. Germline V gene sequence: CDR1 MGHDK, CDR2 SYGVNS. The CDR3 spans 14 residues.

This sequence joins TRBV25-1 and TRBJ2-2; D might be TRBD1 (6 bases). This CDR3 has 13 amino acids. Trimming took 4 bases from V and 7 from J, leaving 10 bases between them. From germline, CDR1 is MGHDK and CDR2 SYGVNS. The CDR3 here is CASSAGVGGELFF. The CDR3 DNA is TGTGCCAGCAGTGCAGGGGTCGGCGGGGAGCTGTTTTTT. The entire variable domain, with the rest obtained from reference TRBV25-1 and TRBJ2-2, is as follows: EADIYQTPRYLVIGTGKKITLECSQTMGHDKMYWYQQDPGMELHLIHYSYGVNSTEKGDLSSESTVSRIRTEHFPLTLESARPSHTSQYLCASSAGVGGELFFGEGSRLTVL.

The CDR3 loop reads CASSLLAGGDNEQFF. CDR3 DNA: TGCGCCAGCAGCTTACTAGCGGGAGGGGACAATGAGCAGTTCTTC. V usage is TRBV5-1 and J usage is TRBJ2-1, with 13 bases lining up with TRBD2. J was trimmed by 5 bases and V by 2 bases; bases with no gene match: 1. This CDR3 has 15 amino acids. Germline V gives CDR1 SGHRS, CDR2 YFSETQ.

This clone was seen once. In DNA, the CDR3 is TGTGCCAGCAGCTTAGGGGACAGGGACGCTGAAAAACTGTTTTTT. Protein product: CASSLGDRDAEKLFF. The rearrangement links TRBV7-9 to TRBJ1-4; 9 bases map to TRBD1. V lost 1 base, J lost 7 bases, and 4 bases stayed unmatched. CDR1 and CDR2 from the germline V gene are SEHNR and FQNEAQ (reference sequence). CDR3 size: 15 residues. Full variable domain (missing parts from reference TRBV7-9 and TRBJ1-4): DTGVSQNPRHKITKRGQNVTFRCDPISEHNRLYWYRQTLGQGPEFLTYFQNEAQLEKSRLLSDRFSAERPKGSFSTLEIQRTEQGDSAMYLCASSLGDRDAEKLFFGSGTQLSVL.

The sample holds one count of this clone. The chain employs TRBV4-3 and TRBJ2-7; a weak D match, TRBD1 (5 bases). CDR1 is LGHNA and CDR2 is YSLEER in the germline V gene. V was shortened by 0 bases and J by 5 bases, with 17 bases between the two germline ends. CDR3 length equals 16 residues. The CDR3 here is CASSQDRFQGGHEQYF. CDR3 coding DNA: TGCGCCAGCAGCCAAGATAGGTTCCAGGGCGGCCACGAGCAGTACTTC.

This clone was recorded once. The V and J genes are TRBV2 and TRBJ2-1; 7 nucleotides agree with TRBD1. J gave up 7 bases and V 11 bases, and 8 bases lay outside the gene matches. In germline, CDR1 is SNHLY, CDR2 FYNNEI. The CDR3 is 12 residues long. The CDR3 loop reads CAGPGQLNEQFF. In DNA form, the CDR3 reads TGTGCCGGACCGGGACAGCTTAATGAGCAGTTCTTC. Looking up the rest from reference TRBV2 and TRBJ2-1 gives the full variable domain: EPEVTQTPSHQVTQMGQEVILRCVPISNHLYFYWYRQILGQKVEFLVSFYNNEISEKSEIFDDQFSVERPDGSNFTLKIRSTKLEDSAMYFCAGPGQLNEQFFGPGTRLTVL.

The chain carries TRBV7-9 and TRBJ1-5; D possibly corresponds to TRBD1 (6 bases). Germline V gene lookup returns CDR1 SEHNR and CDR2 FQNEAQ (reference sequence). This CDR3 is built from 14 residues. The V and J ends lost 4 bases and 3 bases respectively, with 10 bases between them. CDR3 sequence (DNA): TGTGCCAGCAGCTCCGACAGGAACAATCAGCCCCAGCATTTT. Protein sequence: CASSSDRNNQPQHF.

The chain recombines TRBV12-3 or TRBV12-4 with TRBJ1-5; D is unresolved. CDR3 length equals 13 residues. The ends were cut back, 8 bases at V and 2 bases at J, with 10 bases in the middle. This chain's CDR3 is CASSAQGNQPQHF. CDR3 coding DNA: TGTGCCAGCTCTGCGCAGGGCAATCAGCCCCAGCATTTT.

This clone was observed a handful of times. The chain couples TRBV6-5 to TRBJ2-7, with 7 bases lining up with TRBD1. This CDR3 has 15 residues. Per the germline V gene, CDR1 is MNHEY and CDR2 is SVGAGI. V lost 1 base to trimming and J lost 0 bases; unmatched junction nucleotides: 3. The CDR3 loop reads CASSYWNRGSYEQYF. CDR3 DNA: TGTGCCAGCAGTTACTGGAACAGGGGCTCCTACGAGCAGTACTTC.

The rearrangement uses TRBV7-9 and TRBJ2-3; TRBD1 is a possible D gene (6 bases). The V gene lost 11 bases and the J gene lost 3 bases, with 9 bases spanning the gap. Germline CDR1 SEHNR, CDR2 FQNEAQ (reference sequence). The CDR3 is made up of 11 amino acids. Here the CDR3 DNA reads TGTGCCGGGGGCCAGACAGATACGCAGTATTTT. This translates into CAGGQTDTQYF.

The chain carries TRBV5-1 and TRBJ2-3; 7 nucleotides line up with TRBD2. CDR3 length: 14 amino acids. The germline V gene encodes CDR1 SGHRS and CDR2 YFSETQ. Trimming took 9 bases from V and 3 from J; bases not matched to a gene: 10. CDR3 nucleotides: TGCGCCACCCAACTAGCGCCTGGTACAGATACGCAGTATTTT. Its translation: CATQLAPGTDTQYF.

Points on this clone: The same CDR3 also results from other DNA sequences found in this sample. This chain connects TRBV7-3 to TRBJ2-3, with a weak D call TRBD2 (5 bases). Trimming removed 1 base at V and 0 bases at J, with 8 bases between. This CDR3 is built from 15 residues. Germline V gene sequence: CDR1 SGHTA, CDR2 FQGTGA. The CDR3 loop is CASSLSGGSTDTQYF. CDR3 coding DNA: TGTGCCAGCAGCTTAAGTGGCGGGAGCACAGATACGCAGTATTTT.

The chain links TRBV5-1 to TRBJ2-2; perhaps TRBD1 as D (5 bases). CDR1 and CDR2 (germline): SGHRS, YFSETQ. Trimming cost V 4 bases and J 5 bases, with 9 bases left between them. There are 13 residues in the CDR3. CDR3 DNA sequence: TGCGCCAGCAGCAGCCGACAGACCGGGGAGCTGTTTTTT. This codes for CASSSRQTGELFF.

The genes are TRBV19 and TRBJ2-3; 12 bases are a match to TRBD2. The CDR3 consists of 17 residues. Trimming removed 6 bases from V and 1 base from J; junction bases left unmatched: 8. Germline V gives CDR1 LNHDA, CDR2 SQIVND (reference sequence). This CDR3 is CASRTGTSGWGTDTQYF. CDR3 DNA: TGTGCCAGTAGAACCGGGACTAGCGGGTGGGGCACAGATACGCAGTATTTT.

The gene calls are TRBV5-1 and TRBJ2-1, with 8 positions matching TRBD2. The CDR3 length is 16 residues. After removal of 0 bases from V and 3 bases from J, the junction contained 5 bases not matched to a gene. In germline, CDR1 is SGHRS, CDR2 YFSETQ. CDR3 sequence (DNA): TGCGCCAGCAGCTTGGGGGGGACTAGGATCTACAATGAGCAGTTCTTC. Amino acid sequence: CASSLGGTRIYNEQFF.

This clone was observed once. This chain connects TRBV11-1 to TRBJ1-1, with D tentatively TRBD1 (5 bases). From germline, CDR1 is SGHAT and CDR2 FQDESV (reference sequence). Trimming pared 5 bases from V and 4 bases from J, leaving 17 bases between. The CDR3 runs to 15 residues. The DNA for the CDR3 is TGTGCCAGCAGCCCCTCCGGGACCGGGAGCACTGAAGCTTTCTTT. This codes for CASSPSGTGSTEAFF.

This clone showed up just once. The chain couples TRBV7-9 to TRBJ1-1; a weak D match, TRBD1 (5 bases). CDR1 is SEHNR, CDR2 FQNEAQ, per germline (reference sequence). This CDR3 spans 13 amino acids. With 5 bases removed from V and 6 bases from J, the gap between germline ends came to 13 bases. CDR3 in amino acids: CASSPGGGAEAFF. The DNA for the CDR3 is TGTGCCAGCAGCCCTGGGGGAGGGGCTGAAGCTTTCTTT.

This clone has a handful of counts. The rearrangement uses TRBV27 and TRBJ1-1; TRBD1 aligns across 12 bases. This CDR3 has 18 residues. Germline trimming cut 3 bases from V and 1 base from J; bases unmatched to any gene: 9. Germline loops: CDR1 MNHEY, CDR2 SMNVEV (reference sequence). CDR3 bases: TGTGCCAGCAGTTTGTTGTCGGGACAGGGGGCGCGGAACACTGAAGCTTTCTTT. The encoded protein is CASSLLSGQGARNTEAFF.

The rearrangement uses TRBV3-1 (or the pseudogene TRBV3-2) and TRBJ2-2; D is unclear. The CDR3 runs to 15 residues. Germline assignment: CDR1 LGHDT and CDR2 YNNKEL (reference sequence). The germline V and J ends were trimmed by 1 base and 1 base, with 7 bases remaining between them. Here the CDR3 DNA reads TGTGCCAGCAGCCAAGGCAGGCAGAACACCGGGGAGCTGTTTTTT. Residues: CASSQGRQNTGELFF.

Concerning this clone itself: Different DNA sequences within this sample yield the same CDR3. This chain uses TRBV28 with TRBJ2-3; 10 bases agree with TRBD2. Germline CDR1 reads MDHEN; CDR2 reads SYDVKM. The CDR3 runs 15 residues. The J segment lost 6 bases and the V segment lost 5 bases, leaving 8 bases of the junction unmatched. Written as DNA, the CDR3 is TGTGCCAGCAGTCCCCGCGGTAGCGGGAGGGATACGCAGTATTTT. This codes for CASSPRGSGRDTQYF. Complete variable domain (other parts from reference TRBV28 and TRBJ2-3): DVKVTQSSRYLVKRTGEKVFLECVQDMDHENMFWYRQDPGLGLRLIYFSYDVKMKEKGDIPEGYSVSREKKERFSLILESASTNQTSMYLCASSPRGSGRDTQYFGPGTRLTVL.

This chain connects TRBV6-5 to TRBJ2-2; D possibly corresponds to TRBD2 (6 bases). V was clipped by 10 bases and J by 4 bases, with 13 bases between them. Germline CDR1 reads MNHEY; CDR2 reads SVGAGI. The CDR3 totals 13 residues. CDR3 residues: CATQTGGTGELFF. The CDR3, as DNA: TGTGCCACCCAGACCGGGGGCACCGGGGAGCTGTTTTTT.

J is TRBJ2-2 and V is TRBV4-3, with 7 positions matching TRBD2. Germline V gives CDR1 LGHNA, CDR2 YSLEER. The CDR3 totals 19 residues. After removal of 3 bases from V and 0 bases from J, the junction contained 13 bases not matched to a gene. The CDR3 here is CASSQGGAGRGSNTGELFF. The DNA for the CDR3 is TGCGCCAGCAGCCAGGGAGGGGCAGGGAGGGGATCGAACACCGGGGAGCTGTTTTTT.